This entry lists 12 T cell receptor beta chains sequenced from one sample in a study of patients and donors after allogeneic stem cell transplantation. In TCRdb, the RT-PCR reads were re-called with MiXCR into one record per CDR3 protein. This sample has roughly 940,000 distinct CDR3 sequences, with about a sixth found just once. The sample taken for sequencing was blood, either unsorted or a sorted T cell fraction (not recorded which). These receptor sequences come from a human donor who was either an allogeneic HSCT recipient or a stem cell or donor lymphocyte infusion donor (not recorded which). It is not recorded whose cells these are; they may come from a transplant donor.

This clonotype was recorded a few times. V gene TRBV4-1 combines with J gene TRBJ2-1, with D possibly matching TRBD2 (5 bases). Germline-derived CDR1 and CDR2 are MGHRA and YSYEKL. Trimming took 3 bases from V and 2 from J, leaving 17 bases between them. This CDR3 region has 17 residues. CDR3 residues: CASSQTSGRFPYNEQFF. DNA of the CDR3: TGCGCCAGCAGCCAGACCAGCGGAAGATTCCCCTACAATGAGCAGTTCTTC.

This clonotype turned up a few times. The rearrangement uses TRBV7-9 and TRBJ2-7; 10 positions match TRBD1. Germline values: CDR1 SEHNR, CDR2 FQNEAQ (reference sequence). This CDR3 has 16 amino acids. The V and J ends lost 3 bases and 2 bases, in that order; junction bases with no gene match: 7. The CDR3 reads CASSFFGTGAPYEQYF. In nucleotides, the CDR3 is TGTGCCAGCAGCTTCTTCGGGACAGGGGCACCCTACGAGCAGTACTTC.

This clonotype was found a few times. The rearrangement links TRBV6-5 to TRBJ2-7; D perhaps matches TRBD2 (5 bases). Germline V gene data show CDR1 as MNHEY and CDR2 as SVGAGI. Trimming took 2 bases from V and 0 from J, leaving 8 bases between them. There are 14 residues in the CDR3. CDR3 amino acids: CASSYEEGSYEQYF. CDR3 nucleotide sequence: TGTGCCAGCAGTTACGAAGAGGGCTCCTACGAGCAGTACTTC.

This clonotype came up a few times. This chain connects TRBV5-1 to TRBJ2-7; D call uncertain. The CDR3 extends over 14 amino acids. Trimming shortened V by 4 bases and J by 6 bases, and 17 bases separated the two germline ends. Germline V gene sequence: CDR1 SGHRS, CDR2 YFSETQ. The CDR3 DNA reads as TGCGCCAGCAGCCAAACCCCGCTCCCGGTCGAGCAGTACTTC. It codes for CASSQTPLPVEQYF.

This clonotype was seen only a few times. The V call is TRBV2, the J call TRBJ2-5; 8 bases are a match to TRBD1. The J segment lost 5 bases and the V segment lost 6 bases, leaving 5 bases of the junction unmatched. The CDR3 covers 13 residues. The germline gives CDR1 SNHLY, CDR2 FYNNEI. This CDR3 is CASRTGVGETQYF. In DNA, the CDR3 is TGTGCCAGCAGGACAGGGGTAGGGGAGACCCAGTACTTC.

The chain links TRBV6-1 to TRBJ1-5, with D possibly matching TRBD1 (5 bases). This CDR3 has 16 residues. V was trimmed by 5 bases and J by 5 bases, leaving 19 bases between them. Looked up from germline, CDR1 is MNHNS and CDR2 is SASEGT. CDR3 DNA sequence: TGTGCCAGCAGTAAGAAAATGACAGACATGTATCAGCCCCAGCATTTT. This gives the protein CASSKKMTDMYQPQHF.

This clonotype was recorded at least ten times. V is TRBV12-3 or TRBV12-4 and J is TRBJ2-3, with D unresolved. The CDR3 has 11 residues. The V end was cut by 4 bases, the J end by 4 bases, with 3 bases between. CDR3 residues: CASSSPDTQYF. The CDR3 DNA follows: TGTGCCAGCAGTTCTCCAGATACGCAGTATTTT.

This chain connects TRBV7-9 to TRBJ2-3, with D perhaps assigned TRBD1 or TRBD2 (6 bases each). V was clipped by 2 bases and J by 0 bases, with 15 bases between them. The CDR3 sequence is 17 residues long. The V gene's germline CDR1 is SEHNR and CDR2 FQNEAQ (reference sequence). The CDR3 is CASSLLSGGPSTDTQYF. The CDR3 DNA reads as TGTGCCAGCAGCTTACTTTCCGGGGGCCCTAGCACAGATACGCAGTATTTT.

The rearrangement links TRBV6-5 to TRBJ1-2; 7 bases align to TRBD1. V lost 2 bases and J lost 8; bases outside the gene matches: 8. The CDR3 is 14 residues long. Germline-derived CDR1 and CDR2 are MNHEY and SVGAGI. CDR3 in amino acids: CASSYRQGRGGYTF. The CDR3 nucleotides read TGTGCCAGCAGTTACCGACAGGGAAGGGGAGGCTACACCTTC.

This sequence joins TRBV7-9 and TRBJ2-7, with D hard to call. There are 13 residues in the CDR3. Deletions cut 6 bases from V and 5 bases from J, with 14 bases between. Germline CDR1 is SEHNR and CDR2 is FQNEAQ (reference sequence). As DNA, the CDR3 is TGTGCCAGCAGACCCATACGCCTCGACGAGCAGTACTTC. Translation gives CASRPIRLDEQYF. Supplemented by reference TRBV7-9 and TRBJ2-7, the full variable domain reads DTGVSQNPRHKITKRGQNVTFRCDPISEHNRLYWYRQTLGQGPEFLTYFQNEAQLEKSRLLSDRFSAERPKGSFSTLEIQRTEQGDSAMYLCASRPIRLDEQYFGPGTRLTVT.

This clonotype was picked up a small number of times. The V and J genes are TRBV5-6 and TRBJ2-7; 7 positions agree with TRBD1. The ends lost 3 bases at V and 2 bases at J; junction bases unmatched: 8. Germline values: CDR1 SGHDT, CDR2 YYEEEE. CDR3 length equals 15 residues. The CDR3 sequence: CASSSLTGQTYEQYF. The CDR3 DNA reads as TGTGCCAGCAGCTCTCTCACGGGACAGACCTACGAGCAGTACTTC.

This clonotype was seen more than once but under ten times. The CDR3 DNA is TGTGCCAGCAGCTTAGGTAGACAGGTTTACTCCTACGAGCAGTACTTC. Translating it yields CASSLGRQVYSYEQYF. The V gene is TRBV7-8, the J gene TRBJ2-7; possibly TRBD1 for D (6 bases). Per germline, CDR1 SGHVS and CDR2 FQNEAQ. The ends were cut back, 1 base at V and 0 bases at J, with 13 bases in the middle. This CDR3 is 16 amino acids long.